The clone carrying this T cell receptor beta chain was counted between two and nine times. Unique molecular identifiers featured in how the TCRbeta library was prepared. Using its own MiXCR run on the PCR reads, TCRdb lists one record per CDR3 protein. This sample has 450,000 to 500,000 distinct CDR3 sequences, with about an eighth found just once. These data are taken from a study of T-cell reconstitution after alpha-beta-depleted transplantation in children. Trimming shortened V by 4 bases and J by 7 bases, and 19 bases separated the two germline ends. This CDR3 contains 16 residues. Per germline, CDR1 KGHSH and CDR2 LQKENI.

The receptor was isolated from a human donor who donated a stem cell graft to a child with combined immunodeficiency. The rearrangement links TRBV18 to TRBJ1-4, with D possibly matching TRBD1 (6 bases). The sample consisted of PBMCs from the stem cell graft donor, taken from the stem cell graft. The CDR3 DNA follows: TGTGCCAGCTCACGGGGGGGCTATCGACGGATTGAAAAACTGTTTTTT. This encodes CASSRGGYRRIEKLFF.